This T cell receptor beta chain came from a study of T-cell memory formation after mild COVID-19. General study points: Mainly in CM and EM were contracting CD4+ clones; CD8+ were in EMRA.

5'RACE with constant-segment primers yielded barcoded, UMI-tagged TCR alpha and TCR beta cDNA libraries. TCRdb ran MiXCR on the 5' RACE reads and lists one entry per CDR3 protein. This table has under 450,000 distinct CDR3 sequences, less than 25% appearing once. This clonotype was seen only a few times. No antigen is known for it. V lost 2 bases to trimming and J lost 3 bases, with 8 bases between them. This CDR3 comprises 13 residues. Germline V gene lookup returns CDR1 SGHTA and CDR2 FQGNSA. The source of this sequence is an adult woman who had mild COVID-19 (a few samples of this study predate the infection). Cell type and time point are not known. This sequence joins TRBV7-2 and TRBJ2-7; D remains ambiguous. What was sequenced was PBMCs or a T cell subset sorted from them (not recorded which). The CDR3 bases are TGTGCCAGCAGCTTATTAAGAAACTACGAGCAGTACTTC. It yields the protein CASSLLRNYEQYF.